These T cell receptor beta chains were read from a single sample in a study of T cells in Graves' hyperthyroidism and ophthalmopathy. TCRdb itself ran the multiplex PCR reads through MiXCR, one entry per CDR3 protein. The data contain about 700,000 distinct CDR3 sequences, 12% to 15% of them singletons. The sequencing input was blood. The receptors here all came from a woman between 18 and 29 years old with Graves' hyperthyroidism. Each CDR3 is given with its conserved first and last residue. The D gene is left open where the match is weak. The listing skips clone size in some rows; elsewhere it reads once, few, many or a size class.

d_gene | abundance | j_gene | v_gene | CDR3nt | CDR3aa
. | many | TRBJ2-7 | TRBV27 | TGTGCCAGCAGTTCGGGGGTTCAAAGGGACGAGCAGTACTTC | CASSSGVQRDEQYF
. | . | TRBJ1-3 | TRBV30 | TGTGCCTGGACGGGAACTGGAAACACCATATATTTT | CAWTGTGNTIYF
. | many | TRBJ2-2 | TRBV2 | TGTGCCAGCAAAAAAGAGGCTCAAAACACCGGGGAGCTGTTTTTT | CASKKEAQNTGELFF
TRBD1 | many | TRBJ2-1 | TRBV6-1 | TGTGCCAGCAGGGACGGGACAGGCAGCTCCTACAATGAGCAGTTCTTC | CASRDGTGSSYNEQFF
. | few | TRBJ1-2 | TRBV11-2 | TGTGCCAGCAGCCGCGCGGCAGTGAACTATGGCTACACCTTC | CASSRAAVNYGYTF
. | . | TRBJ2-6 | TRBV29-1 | TGCGGCGCTGGACAATCCGGGGCCAACGTCCTGACTTTC | CGAGQSGANVLTF
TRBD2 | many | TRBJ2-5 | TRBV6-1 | TGTGCCAGCAGCCCCCCGGGGGGACTAGCGGGCCAAGAGACCCAGTACTTC | CASSPPGGLAGQETQYF
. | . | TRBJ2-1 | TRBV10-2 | TGCGCCAGCAGTGAGTCTTTCCATGAGCAGTTCTTC | CASSESFHEQFF
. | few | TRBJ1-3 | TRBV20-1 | TGCAGTGCCCGGAGTAGCTTCGCTGGAAACACCATATATTTT | CSARSSFAGNTIYF
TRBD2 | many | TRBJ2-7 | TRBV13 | TGTGCCAGCAGCTTAGTTGCCGGGACTAGCGGCTCCTACGAGCAGTACTTC | CASSLVAGTSGSYEQYF
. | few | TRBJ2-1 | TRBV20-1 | TGCAGTGGAAGGGGGGGGAGGATCCACAATGAGCAGTTCTTC | CSGRGGRIHNEQFF
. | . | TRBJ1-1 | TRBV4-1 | TGCGCCAGCAGCCAAGCGGACACCTACACTGAAGCTTTCTTT | CASSQADTYTEAFF
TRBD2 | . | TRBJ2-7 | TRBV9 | TGTGCCAGCAGCGGCGGGACTAGCGGGAACGAGCAGTACTTC | CASSGGTSGNEQYF
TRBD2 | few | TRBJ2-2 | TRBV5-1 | TGCGCCAGCAGCTTGACTAGCGGGACTGGCACCGGGGAGCTGTTTTTT | CASSLTSGTGTGELFF
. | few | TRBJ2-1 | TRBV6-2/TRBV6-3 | TGTGCCAGCAGCGCCACCCCTAGTGCCTACAATGAGCAGTTCTTC | CASSATPSAYNEQFF
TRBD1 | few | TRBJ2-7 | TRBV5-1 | TGCGCCAGCAGCTTGCTGGAACAGGGGGTAATTTACGAGCAGTACTTC | CASSLLEQGVIYEQYF
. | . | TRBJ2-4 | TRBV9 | TGTGCCAGCAGCGTAACGGGGGAGATAGGAAACATTCAGTACTTC | CASSVTGEIGNIQYF
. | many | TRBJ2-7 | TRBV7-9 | TGTGCCAGCAGCTCCCATTCGAGGGCGACGGGGGAGGAGCAGTACTTC | CASSSHSRATGEEQYF
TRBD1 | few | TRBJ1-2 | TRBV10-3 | TGTGCCATCAGTGTCGACAGGGCCAAACTTAACTATGGCTACACCTTC | CAISVDRAKLNYGYTF
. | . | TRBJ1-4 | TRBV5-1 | TGCGCCAGCAGCTTGTCTCCCCGGGACGGCAATGAAAAACTGTTTTTT | CASSLSPRDGNEKLFF
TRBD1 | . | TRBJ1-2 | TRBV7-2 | TGTGCCAGCAGCCGCGCCGGGACAGGGTTTCGTGGCTACACCTTC | CASSRAGTGFRGYTF
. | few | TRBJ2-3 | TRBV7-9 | TGTGCCAGCCTACCCCTGGCAAGAAGCACAGATACGCAGTATTTT | CASLPLARSTDTQYF
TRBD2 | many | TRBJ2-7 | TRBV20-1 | TGCAGTGCTAGAGAGTTAGCGGGAGGTTACTACGAGCAGTACTTC | CSARELAGGYYEQYF
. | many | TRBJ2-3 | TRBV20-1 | TGCAGTGCCTTCTTTTGGGGAGGCACAGATACGCAGTATTTT | CSAFFWGGTDTQYF
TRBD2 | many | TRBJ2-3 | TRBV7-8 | TGTGCCAGCAGCTCCGGGCGGGAGTTAGATACGCAGTATTTT | CASSSGRELDTQYF
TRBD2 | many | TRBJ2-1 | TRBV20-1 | TGCAGTGCGAGTACCGGGACTAGCGGGAGGGTATATAGGAGCTATGAGCAGTTCTTC | CSASTGTSGRVYRSYEQFF
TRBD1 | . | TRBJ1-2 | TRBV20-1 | TGCAGTGCGTCTTACAGGGGGCGCTTCTCTGGCTACACCTTC | CSASYRGRFSGYTF
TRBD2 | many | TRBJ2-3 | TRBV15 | TGTGCCACCAGCCGGGGGGAAGGGTACACAGATACGCAGTATTTT | CATSRGEGYTDTQYF
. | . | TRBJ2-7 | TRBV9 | TGTGCCAGCAGCCCTTCCTGGGGGAGCGGTAGCTCCTACGAGCAGTACTTC | CASSPSWGSGSSYEQYF
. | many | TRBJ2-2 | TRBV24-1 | TGTGCCACCAGTGATTTGCGACAGCCGAACACCGGGGAGCTGTTTTTT | CATSDLRQPNTGELFF
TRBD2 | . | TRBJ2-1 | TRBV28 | TGTGCCAGCAGTTTAAAGACTAGCGGGTTCTATGAGCAGTTCTTC | CASSLKTSGFYEQFF
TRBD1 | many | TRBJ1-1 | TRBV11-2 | TGTGCCAGCAGCCCAGTAGGGACAGGTAACACTGAAGCTTTCTTT | CASSPVGTGNTEAFF
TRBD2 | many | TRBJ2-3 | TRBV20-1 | TGCAGTGCTAGCCCCTTACTAGCGGGGGGTGAGGATACGCAGTATTTT | CSASPLLAGGEDTQYF
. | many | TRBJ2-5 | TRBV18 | TGTGCCAGCTCCCAACCCGGTGCGGACTGGGAGAAGACCCAGTACTTC | CASSQPGADWEKTQYF
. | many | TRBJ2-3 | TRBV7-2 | TGTGCCAGCAGCTTAGCTCTAGGAGCGGCAGATACGCAGTATTTT | CASSLALGAADTQYF
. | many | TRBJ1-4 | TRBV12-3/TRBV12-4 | TGTGCCAGCAGTGTCAATAGCGCTAATGAAAAACTGTTTTTT | CASSVNSANEKLFF
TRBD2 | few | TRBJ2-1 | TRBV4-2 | TGTGCCAGCAGGGATAGGCCTGGGACTAGCGGGAGTAATGAGCAGTTCTTC | CASRDRPGTSGSNEQFF
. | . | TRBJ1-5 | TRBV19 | TGTGCCAGTAGTATGGGGATTCTTAGCAATCAGCCCCAGCATTTT | CASSMGILSNQPQHF
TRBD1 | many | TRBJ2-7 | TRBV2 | TGTGCCAGCAGTGAAGAACCCCCGGGACAGGGCAACCACGAGCAGTACTTC | CASSEEPPGQGNHEQYF